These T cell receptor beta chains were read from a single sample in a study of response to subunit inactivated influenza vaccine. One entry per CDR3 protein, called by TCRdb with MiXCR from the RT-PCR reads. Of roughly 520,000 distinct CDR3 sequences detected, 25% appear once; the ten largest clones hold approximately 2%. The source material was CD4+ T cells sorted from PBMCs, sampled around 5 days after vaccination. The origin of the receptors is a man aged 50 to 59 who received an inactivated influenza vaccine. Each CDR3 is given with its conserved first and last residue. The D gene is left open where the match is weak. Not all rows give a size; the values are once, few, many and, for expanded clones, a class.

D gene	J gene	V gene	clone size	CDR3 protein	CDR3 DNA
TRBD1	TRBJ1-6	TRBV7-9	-	CASSRLRDRGQSPLHF	TGTGCCAGCAGCCGTCTCCGCGACAGGGGGCAGTCACCCCTCCACTTT
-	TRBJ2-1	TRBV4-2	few	CASSQDSGTLYNEQFF	TGTGCCAGCAGCCAAGATTCGGGGACACTCTACAATGAGCAGTTCTTC
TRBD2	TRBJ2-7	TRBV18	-	CASHSGGPYEQYF	TGTGCCAGCCATAGCGGGGGCCCCTACGAGCAGTACTTC
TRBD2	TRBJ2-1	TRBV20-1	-	CSASLPGTSGYNEQFF	TGCAGTGCTAGTCTCCCCGGGACTAGCGGTTACAATGAGCAGTTCTTC
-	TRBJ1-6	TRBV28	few	CASTQATDVTNSPLHF	TGTGCCAGCACTCAGGCGACAGACGTCACTAATTCACCCCTCCACTTT
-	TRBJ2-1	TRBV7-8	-	CASSVRDDVYNEQFF	TGTGCCAGCAGCGTCCGGGACGATGTCTACAATGAGCAGTTCTTC
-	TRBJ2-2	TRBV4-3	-	CASSQDQRVTGELFF	TGCGCCAGCAGCCAAGATCAACGGGTCACCGGGGAGCTGTTTTTT
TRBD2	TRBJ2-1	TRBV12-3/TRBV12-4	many	CASSLGLGGEQFF	TGTGCCAGCAGTCTGGGACTAGGAGGTGAGCAGTTCTTC
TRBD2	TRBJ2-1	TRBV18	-	CASWTGTSGTNEQFF	TGTGCCAGCTGGACCGGGACTAGCGGGACAAATGAGCAGTTCTTC
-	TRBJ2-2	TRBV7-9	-	CASSAQGRNTGELFF	TGTGCCAGCAGCGCCCAGGGACGGAACACCGGGGAGCTGTTTTTT
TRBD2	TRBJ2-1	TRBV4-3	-	CASSQGQRGYNEQFF	TGCGCCAGCAGCCAAGGCCAGCGGGGTTACAATGAGCAGTTCTTC
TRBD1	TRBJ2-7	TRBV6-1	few	CASSKSGTGPYEQYF	TGTGCCAGCAGCAAGTCCGGGACAGGGCCCTACGAGCAGTACTTC
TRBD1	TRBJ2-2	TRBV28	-	CASSFRDRAFGELFF	TGTGCCAGCAGTTTTAGGGACAGGGCGTTCGGGGAGCTGTTTTTT
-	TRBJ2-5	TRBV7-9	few	CASSNSRQGPGETQYF	TGTGCCAGCAGCAATAGTCGGCAGGGGCCTGGGGAGACCCAGTACTTC